The T cell receptor beta chain described here comes from a study of T cells after yellow fever vaccination (dated by TCRdb to the late 2010s). Some background on the complete study: The SMART-Seq v4 Ultra Low Input RNA kit was used to prepare libraries from fractions with low cell numbers. To track T-cell clones before and after primary and booster YFV17D yellow fever vaccination, bulk TCR alpha and beta repertoires were sequenced longitudinally. Two healthy male donors, one aged 18 to 30 and one aged 30 to 40 years, were included in the cohort. Blood was drawn at multiple timepoints before and after primary and secondary immunization, with bulk PBMC replicates and cell subsets isolated.

The meaning of the sample's treatment or condition label: live attenuated yellow fever vaccine strain. PBMCs were isolated from peripheral blood using a standard Ficoll-Paque protocol. Dynabeads CD4 and CD8 positive selection kits were used to isolate CD4 and CD8 T-cell fractions. TriZol was used to extract RNA from bulk PBMCs, CD4 and CD8 fractions, and dextramer-positive and dextramer-negative fractions. This clonotype appeared a few times. Which antigen it targets is not known. No quality values exist for individual bases; no much larger clone is one base distant. TCR cDNA was made using 5'RACE template switching, a step that added a universal primer site and unique molecular identifiers. Priming for cDNA synthesis came from both the TCR alpha and TCR beta constant segments. Two PCR steps were used to amplify libraries, with sample barcodes and sequencing adapters being added in the second step. Sequencing of libraries was done on Illumina HiSeq 2500 (2x100 bp) or NovaSeq (2x150 bp). On the authors' methods: MIGEC handled demultiplexing of reads and collapsing into UMI consensus sequences, while MiXCR performed V(D)J alignment. Clonotypes responding to the vaccine were identified with edgeR on replicate PBMC samples, with the criteria of FDR below 0.01 and a log2 fold change above 5 up to day 15. CD4 or CD8 identity was assigned to each bulk clonotype according to whether the clonotype was present at higher abundance in the sequenced CD4 repertoire or the sequenced CD8 repertoire. TCRdb ran its own pipeline on the public reads, namely fastp trimming at Q25 and MiXCR clone calling, and kept in-frame beta chains. Each CDR3 protein gets just one entry, which takes the most common genes and DNA from the rows behind it. The V and J calls here are based on TCRdb, not the publication. Across this sample there are around 73,000 distinct CDR3 sequences, with around 7.7% seen only once. 41% of the sample is in the top ten clones.

From the germline V gene, CDR1 is SGHDT and CDR2 is YYEEEE. The CDR3 runs 11 amino acids, cysteine and phenylalanine included. Only the CDR3 DNA is retained, 33 bases long and in frame from the first base. The V and J ends are trimmed by 3 bases and 7 bases, leaving 7 bases between them. What the study reported, not specific to this receptor: A small share of clonotypes was detected in both CD4 and CD8 compartments, with the overlap likely arising from convergent recombination. Most clones expanded after primary vaccination were re-detected after the booster (approximately 96% of CD4 and around 86% of CD8), suggesting broad memory maintenance. Because only a couple of donors were included in the study, the extent to which the findings can be generalized is limited. Compared with the primary T-cell response, the secondary T-cell response was weaker but faster, peaking on day 5 rather than day 15. FACS-sorted repertoires could contain abundant contaminating clonotypes from the bulk population, so computational filtering was required.

The chain is encoded by TRBV5-6 joined to TRBJ1-1, with no D gene named confidently. This sequence originates from a man between 25 and 39 years old who received the YFV17D yellow fever vaccine. The source was CD8+ T cells sorted from PBMCs, collected on the day of the yellow fever booster vaccination. The DNA is as follows: TGTGCCAGCAGCTGGAAAAGTGAAGCTTTCTTT. Its translation reads: CASSWKSEAFF.